This is a list of T cell receptor beta chains from one sample in a study of T-cell memory formation after mild COVID-19. TCRdb re-called the 5' RACE reads with MiXCR, one entry per CDR3 protein. The table records over 350,000 distinct CDR3 sequences, roughly 24% of them present only once. Specimen: PBMCs or a T cell subset sorted from them (not recorded which). The receptors here all came from an adult woman who had mild COVID-19 (a few samples of this study predate the infection). Cell type and time point are not known. Each CDR3 is given with its conserved first and last residue. The D gene is left open where the match is weak. Clone size is not always given. Where it is, it says once, few, many or a class for expanded clones.

v_call	j_call	clone_size	d_call	cdr3_nt	cdr3_aa
TRBV5-1	TRBJ1-5	-	-	TGCGCCAGCAGCTTGGAATTGGTGGGAAATCAGCCCCAGCATTTT	CASSLELVGNQPQHF
TRBV7-3	TRBJ2-1	-	-	TGTGCCAGCAGCCCCCAGAGCCGGGCCCCAGGGAATGAGCAGTTCTTC	CASSPQSRAPGNEQFF
TRBV20-1	TRBJ1-5	few	TRBD1	TGCAGTGCTAGCGACCTCGGACAGGTCAGTCAGCCCCAGCATTTT	CSASDLGQVSQPQHF
TRBV14	TRBJ2-2	-	-	TGTGCTAGCAGCCAAGTGTCTGCTCCCGGCACCGGGGAGCTGTTTTTT	CASSQVSAPGTGELFF
TRBV9	TRBJ1-3	many	-	TGTGCCAGCAGCGTAGATGTCGGGGGTACTGGAAACACCATATATTTT	CASSVDVGGTGNTIYF
TRBV11-2	TRBJ1-1	few	-	TGTGCCAGCAGCTTATACAGCATGAACACTGAAGCTTTCTTT	CASSLYSMNTEAFF
TRBV11-3	TRBJ2-5	-	-	TGTGCCAGCAGCTTGGACTTCCAAGAGACCCAGTACTTC	CASSLDFQETQYF
TRBV9	TRBJ2-1	few	-	TGTGCCAGCAGCCTAAGCGACTTCAATGAGCAGTTCTTC	CASSLSDFNEQFF
TRBV7-8	TRBJ1-1	-	TRBD1	TGTGCCAGCAGATTTGAGGCAGGGGGGAACACTGAAGCTTTCTTT	CASRFEAGGNTEAFF
TRBV7-3	TRBJ1-6	-	-	TGTGCCAGCAGCTTAACGACCCCGGGCAGGAGCTCCTATAATTCACCCCTCCACTTT	CASSLTTPGRSSYNSPLHF
TRBV7-3	TRBJ2-3	-	-	TGTGCCAGCAGCGTTTCCGGGACGTTGACAGATACGCAGTATTTT	CASSVSGTLTDTQYF
TRBV4-1	TRBJ1-3	-	-	TGCGCCAGCAGCCTTCGGCACTCTGGAAACACCATATATTTT	CASSLRHSGNTIYF
TRBV4-3	TRBJ2-3	few	TRBD2	TGCGCCAGCAGCCAATCCGGGGGCGGGAGGGCCAGCGATACGCAGTATTTT	CASSQSGGGRASDTQYF
TRBV5-1	TRBJ2-3	few	-	TGCGCCAGTCAAGGGATCGCTAGCACAGATACGCAGTATTTT	CASQGIASTDTQYF
TRBV19	TRBJ2-7	-	-	TGTGCCAGTAGTATACGACCGGGAAACTACGAGCAGTACTTC	CASSIRPGNYEQYF
TRBV5-1	TRBJ2-3	few	-	TGCGCCAGCAGCTTGGACACCCGCACAGATACGCAGTATTTT	CASSLDTRTDTQYF
TRBV20-1	TRBJ2-7	-	-	TGCAGTGCGATAGATGTCCGGGGTTTAATCTACGAGCAGTACTTC	CSAIDVRGLIYEQYF
TRBV20-1	TRBJ2-1	few	TRBD1	TGCAGTGCTAGACAGGGGGCGGGTAATGAGCAGTTCTTC	CSARQGAGNEQFF
TRBV4-1	TRBJ1-5	few	-	TGCGCCAGCAGCCAAGTAGTGATTAGCAATCAGCCCCAGCATTTT	CASSQVVISNQPQHF
TRBV24-1	TRBJ1-1	-	-	TGTGCCACCAGTGATTTAATGCAGACTGAAGCTTTCTTT	CATSDLMQTEAFF
TRBV6-1	TRBJ2-5	-	-	TGTGCCAGCAGTGTAGTGTCAGGGGAGCTGGAGACCCAGTACTTC	CASSVVSGELETQYF
TRBV20-1	TRBJ2-3	few	TRBD1	TGCAGTGCCCGGACAGGGGGCACAGATACGCAGTATTTT	CSARTGGTDTQYF
TRBV27	TRBJ2-1	once	-	TGTGCCAGCAGGGTTCCTTACGGGGACCCGGGGAATGAGCAGTTCTTC	CASRVPYGDPGNEQFF
TRBV12-3/TRBV12-4	TRBJ2-1	-	TRBD2	TGTGCCAGCAGCTCTAGCGGGGCCCCCTACAATGAGCAGTTCTTC	CASSSSGAPYNEQFF
TRBV7-9	TRBJ2-6	-	-	TGTGCCAGGGGGCCGAGGACAGGGGCCAACGTCCTGACTTTC	CARGPRTGANVLTF
TRBV5-6	TRBJ2-3	few	-	TGTGCCAGCAGCTTGGCTGGACTACCTACTAGCACAGATACGCAGTATTTT	CASSLAGLPTSTDTQYF
TRBV20-1	TRBJ2-1	-	-	TGCAGTGCTGGGCTAGAGCAGTTCTTC	CSAGLEQFF
TRBV5-1	TRBJ1-2	-	TRBD1	TGCGCCAGCAGCTTGGTGGGGACAGTTAACTATGGCTACACCTTC	CASSLVGTVNYGYTF
TRBV7-7	TRBJ2-2	-	-	TGTGCTAGCAGCTCCGGAGGGTCCACCGGGGAGCTGTTTTTT	CASSSGGSTGELFF
TRBV4-1	TRBJ2-3	many	TRBD2	TGCGCCAGCAGCCAAGAAGGGAGGACTAGCGGGAGTTTCCGCGGAGATACGCAGTATTTT	CASSQEGRTSGSFRGDTQYF
TRBV23-1	TRBJ2-5	few	-	TGCGCCAGCAGTCAATCGACAGGCCATAAGGAGACCCAGTACTTC	CASSQSTGHKETQYF
TRBV25-1	TRBJ2-3	few	TRBD2	TGTGCCAGCAGTGACCCGACTAGCGGGGGGGCAGATACGCAGTATTTT	CASSDPTSGGADTQYF
TRBV2	TRBJ2-1	few	TRBD1	TGTGCCAGCAGTCGATACAGGGGTGCCTCCTACAATGAGCAGTTCTTC	CASSRYRGASYNEQFF
TRBV5-1	TRBJ2-5	-	-	TGCGCCAGCAGCTTGGCCGGGGGGCGGGAAGAGACCCAGTACTTC	CASSLAGGREETQYF
TRBV24-1	TRBJ2-7	few	TRBD2	TGTGCCACCAGTGATTTGATACTAGCGGGGAACGAGCAGTACTTC	CATSDLILAGNEQYF
TRBV7-2	TRBJ2-5	few	TRBD2	TGTGCCAGCAGCTTGGGCGGGAGGTCCGGAGAGACCCAGTACTTC	CASSLGGRSGETQYF
TRBV20-1	TRBJ2-5	few	-	TGCAGTGCTAGAGAAGCTGGCGGGCAAGAGACCCAGTACTTC	CSAREAGGQETQYF
TRBV6-6	TRBJ2-5	few	TRBD2	TGTGCCAGCAGTCTGAAGGGGACTAGCGTAAAGCAAGAGACCCAGTACTTC	CASSLKGTSVKQETQYF
TRBV6-5	TRBJ2-3	-	TRBD2	TGTGCCAGTACTGCTAGCGGGAGTAACCCGCATACGCAGTATTTT	CASTASGSNPHTQYF
TRBV7-3	TRBJ2-5	many	-	TGTGCCAGCAGCTTAACACTCGGCGAGACCCAGTACTTC	CASSLTLGETQYF